Following are 22 T cell receptor beta chains from one sample sequenced in a study of response to subunit inactivated influenza vaccine. TCRdb re-called the RT-PCR reads with MiXCR, one entry per CDR3 protein. The repertoire holds about 570,000 distinct CDR3 sequences, roughly 12% seen once, with roughly 10% in the top ten. The sequencing used PBMCs from blood, collected on the day of vaccination. These receptor sequences come from a middle-aged man who received an inactivated influenza vaccine.

In its sample, this clonotype was seen a few times. This chain joins TRBV5-6 and TRBJ1-1; D remains unclear. This CDR3 is built from 13 residues. Trimming shortened V by 4 bases and J by 1 base, and 8 bases separated the two germline ends. Germline lookup yields CDR1 SGHDT and CDR2 YYEEEE. The CDR3 DNA follows: TGTGCCAGCAGCGGAGGGCCGAACACTGAAGCTTTCTTT. Translated, it gives CASSGGPNTEAFF.

The chain recombines TRBV7-3 with TRBJ2-2; unclear D gene. The CDR3 length is 14 residues. V gave up 5 bases and J gave up 3 bases, with 10 bases separating them. Germline loops: CDR1 SGHTA, CDR2 FQGTGA. In DNA, the CDR3 is TGTGCCAGCAGCCTTACAAAAGACACCGGGGAGCTGTTTTTT. This gives the protein CASSLTKDTGELFF.

This clonotype has only a few counts. J is TRBJ2-1 and V is TRBV5-1; D is unclear. CDR1 is SGHRS and CDR2 is YFSETQ in the germline V gene. Trimming left V 1 base short and J 1 base short, with 12 bases between. The CDR3 is 16 amino acids. The DNA of the CDR3 is TGCGCCAGCAGCTTGAAAGGCCCCCTATCCTACAATGAGCAGTTCTTC. Protein sequence: CASSLKGPLSYNEQFF.

This clonotype was observed a few times. This chain uses TRBV15 with TRBJ2-4; D might be TRBD1 (8 bases). There are 13 residues in the CDR3. Looked up from germline, CDR1 is LNHNV and CDR2 is YYDKDF (reference sequence). Trimming shortened V by 5 bases and J by 13 bases, and 18 bases separated the two germline ends. As DNA, the CDR3 is TGTGCCACCAGCGAAAAACAGGGGGGGGTCCAGTACTTC. Protein product: CATSEKQGGVQYF.

The chain couples TRBV15 to TRBJ2-1; TRBD1 or TRBD2 may be the D gene (5 bases each). Between the trimmed V and J ends, which lost 0 bases and 3 bases, there was a span of 12 bases. CDR1 is LNHNV, CDR2 YYDKDF, per germline (reference sequence). The CDR3 loop spans 16 amino acids. In DNA form, the CDR3 reads TGTGCCACCAGCAGAGAGAGGGACCGCGGCTACAATGAGCAGTTCTTC. Protein sequence: CATSRERDRGYNEQFF.

Turning to this clonotype: The conserved closing phenylalanine or tryptophan is absent in this CDR3, likely reflecting a read error. The chain employs TRBV15 and TRBJ1-5; D ambiguous. The CDR3 extends over 15 amino acids. Germline values: CDR1 LNHNV, CDR2 YYDKDF (reference sequence). The ends were cut back, 2 bases at V and 6 bases at J, with 14 bases in the middle. The CDR3 DNA is TGTGCCACCAGCAGACGTTCTGAATGGGGTCAGCCCCAGCATTTA. Residues: CATSRRSEWGQPQHL.

The sample holds a few counts of this clonotype. V and J are TRBV27 and TRBJ2-3; D unresolved. Germline values: CDR1 MNHEY, CDR2 SMNVEV (reference sequence). V was cut by 5 bases and J by 7 bases, with 10 bases left in between. The CDR3 runs to 12 residues. The CDR3: CASSPRANTQYF. The CDR3 DNA reads as TGTGCCAGCAGTCCACGGGCGAATACGCAGTATTTT.

This CDR3 is CASSTGRGGNTEAFF. CDR3 DNA: TGCGCCAGCAGTACGGGCAGGGGAGGGAACACTGAAGCTTTCTTT. The genes are TRBV5-1 and TRBJ1-1, with TRBD1 as a possible D gene (6 bases). The CDR3 contains 15 residues. Between the trimmed V and J ends, which lost 5 bases and 1 base, there was a span of 15 bases. The V gene's germline CDR1 is SGHRS and CDR2 YFSETQ.

V gene TRBV2 combines with J gene TRBJ2-3, with no clear D. CDR3 length: 15 residues. The germline V gene encodes CDR1 SNHLY and CDR2 FYNNEI. V was trimmed by 4 bases and J by 0 bases, leaving 11 bases between them. DNA for the CDR3: TGTGCCAGCAGTGGGCTCAGCCTTAGCACAGATACGCAGTATTTT. Its translation is CASSGLSLSTDTQYF.

This clonotype has only a few counts. V usage is TRBV12-3 or TRBV12-4 and J usage is TRBJ1-2, with D hard to call. The germline V and J ends were trimmed by 2 bases and 4 bases, with 8 bases remaining between them. CDR3 length: 13 residues. The CDR3 sequence: CASSLTRAYGYTF. In DNA, the CDR3 is TGTGCCAGCAGTTTAACCAGAGCCTATGGCTACACCTTC.

The V and J genes are TRBV6-2 or TRBV6-3 and TRBJ2-3, with TRBD1 identical over 10 bases. Unmatched junction bases numbered 7, after V lost 6 bases and J lost 1 base. From germline, CDR1 is MNHEY and CDR2 SVGEGT. CDR3 length equals 16 residues. The CDR3 is CASSLYGTGGTDTQYF. CDR3 bases: TGTGCCAGCAGCCTCTACGGGACAGGGGGCACAGATACGCAGTATTTT.

The chain couples TRBV20-1 to TRBJ2-7, with D possibly being TRBD1 (6 bases). Germline V CDR1 and CDR2: DFQATT, SNEGSKA (reference sequence). The CDR3 contains 15 residues. The germline V and J ends were trimmed by 4 bases and 3 bases, with 19 bases remaining between them. Here the CDR3 DNA reads TGCAGTGCTACCCCCCAGGGGACCGCCTACTACGAGCAGTACTTC. Residues: CSATPQGTAYYEQYF.

Only a few counts were recorded for this clonotype. The V call is TRBV15, the J call TRBJ2-5; the D gene could be TRBD1 or TRBD2 (5 bases each). The ends were cut back, 2 bases at V and 1 base at J, with 11 bases in the middle. The germline V gene has CDR1 LNHNV and CDR2 YYDKDF (reference sequence). The CDR3 loop spans 15 amino acids. The CDR3 protein is CATSRMGRIQETQYF. The CDR3, as DNA: TGTGCCACCAGCAGAATGGGACGGATCCAAGAGACCCAGTACTTC. The entire variable domain, with the rest obtained from reference TRBV15 and TRBJ2-5, is as follows: DAMVIQNPRYQVTQFGKPVTLSCSQTLNHNVMYWYQQKSSQAPKLLFHYYDKDFNNEADTPDNFQSRRPNTSFCFLDIRSPGLGDTAMYLCATSRMGRIQETQYFGPGTRLLVL.

This clonotype was seen ten or more times. This chain joins TRBV12-3 or TRBV12-4 and TRBJ1-1; TRBD1 is a possible D gene (5 bases). Trimming took 3 bases from V and 2 from J, leaving 10 bases between them. The CDR3 consists of 14 residues. The CDR3 coding sequence is TGTGCCAGCAGTTTGCGAGGGGTTAACACTGAAGCTTTCTTT. Protein: CASSLRGVNTEAFF.

This clonotype was seen more than once but under ten times. The gene calls are TRBV3-1 and TRBJ2-5, with 9 bases lining up with TRBD1. Germline CDR1 and CDR2: LGHDT and YNNKEL (reference sequence). The CDR3 covers 18 residues. Trimming took 7 bases from V and 0 from J; bases not matched to a gene: 15. The DNA for the CDR3 is TGTGCCAGCACCCTGGACAGGGGAAGGCCTGGGTACCAAGAGACCCAGTACTTC. The encoded protein is CASTLDRGRPGYQETQYF.

CDR3 sequence reads: CASSLQPANYGYTF. Here the CDR3 DNA reads TGCGCCAGCAGCTTGCAACCAGCTAACTATGGCTACACCTTC. V gene TRBV5-1 combines with J gene TRBJ1-2; no clear D. The CDR3 is 14 residues long. V was cut by 1 base and J by 0 bases, with 7 bases left in between. The germline V gene has CDR1 SGHRS and CDR2 YFSETQ.

Details on this clonotype: At one end, the junction sequence differs from germline, possibly due to a read error. The rearrangement uses TRBV12-3 or TRBV12-4 and TRBJ2-4, with a tentative D call TRBD1 (6 bases). The CDR3 spans 14 residues. The CDR3 DNA follows: TGTGCCAGCGGTTTAGCGCAGGGGAGAAACATTCAGTACTTC. It translates to CASGLAQGRNIQYF.

The V call is TRBV6-1, the J call TRBJ2-3; D not certain. Trimming pared 1 base from V and 1 base from J, leaving 6 bases between. The CDR3 consists of 14 residues. Germline V gives CDR1 MNHNS, CDR2 SASEGT. The CDR3 reads CASSEVGRTDTQYF. The CDR3 region has the DNA TGTGCCAGCAGTGAAGTGGGCCGCACAGATACGCAGTATTTT.

The table lists this clonotype with many counts. The chain employs TRBV27 and TRBJ1-1; 9 bases agree with TRBD1. The J segment lost 3 bases and the V segment lost 5 bases, leaving 7 bases of the junction unmatched. In germline, CDR1 is MNHEY, CDR2 SMNVEV (reference sequence). CDR3 size: 15 residues. This chain's CDR3 is CASSLQGALDTEAFF. The CDR3, as DNA: TGTGCCAGCAGTCTACAGGGGGCGCTGGACACTGAAGCTTTCTTT.

This clonotype was seen more than once but under ten times. The chain employs TRBV27 and TRBJ2-1; 8 bases are shared with TRBD2. Trimming at V came to 6 bases and at J to 4 bases, leaving 11 bases not matched to a gene. Germline CDR1 MNHEY, CDR2 SMNVEV (reference sequence). The CDR3 totals 16 residues. The DNA for the CDR3 is TGTGCCAGCAGACCCTGGGGGAGCGGGAGATACAATGAGCAGTTCTTC. It specifies CASRPWGSGRYNEQFF.

This clonotype was seen only a few times. The genes are TRBV7-2 and TRBJ2-3; D unresolved. The CDR3 has 13 residues. Germline V gene sequence: CDR1 SGHTA, CDR2 FQGNSA. Trimming took off 1 base at V and 4 bases at J, with 6 bases between the two ends. The CDR3 reads CASSLVDADTQYF. The CDR3 DNA reads as TGTGCCAGCAGCTTAGTAGACGCAGATACGCAGTATTTT.

Only a few counts were recorded for this clonotype. The V call is TRBV7-2, the J call TRBJ2-4, with 9 nucleotides matching TRBD1. The CDR3 totals 15 residues. CDR1 is SGHTA, CDR2 FQGNSA, per germline. V shed 3 bases and J 6 bases; nucleotides not matched to a gene: 6. This CDR3 is CASSFRTGDANIQYF. The CDR3 nucleotides read TGTGCCAGCAGCTTCCGGACAGGGGATGCAAACATTCAGTACTTC.